This T cell receptor (beta chain) derives from a study of T cell repertoires in cytomegalovirus infection. Germline CDR1 reads SGHTA; CDR2 reads FQGNSA. The CDR3 loop spans 14 amino acids. The germline V and J ends were trimmed by 5 bases and 1 base, with 9 bases remaining between them. TCRdb reprocessed the reads with MiXCR, giving one entry per CDR3 protein. The sample yields 400,000 or so distinct CDR3 sequences, approximately 31% seen once. This clonotype has ten or more counts. This rearrangement joins TRBV7-2 to TRBJ1-5; TRBD1 is a possible D gene (5 bases). Sample: PBMCs. The receptor comes from a human donor in good health (CMV status not recorded). Some clones in this sample may be carry-over from other donors' samples. CDR3 bases: TGTGCCAGCAGCCCCGGGGGGAGCAATCAGCCCCAGCATTTT. It translates to CASSPGGSNQPQHF.